These 23 T cell receptor beta chains came from one sample sequenced in a study of cytomegalovirus exposure and HLA in healthy donors. Amplification used 60 Vbeta primers and 13 Jbeta primers. Assay: immunoSEQ multiplex PCR; the TCRdb copy retains only in-frame clones and omits some. The sample yields 120,000 or so clones, around 80% seen once. Sequenced sample: PBMCs. The receptors come from a young man in good health and CMV-seropositive.

V and J are TRBV19 and TRBJ1-1, with a possible D match to TRBD1 (6 bases). Per germline, CDR1 LNHDA and CDR2 SQIVND (reference sequence). The CDR3 consists of 15 residues. V was trimmed by 6 bases and J by 0 bases, leaving 14 bases between them. CDR3 in amino acids: CASSTQDRLNTEAFF. CDR3 nucleotides: TGTGCCAGTAGCACCCAGGACAGACTGAACACTGAAGCTTTCTTT. Together with reference TRBV19 and TRBJ1-1, the CDR3 gives the full variable domain: DGGITQSPKYLFRKEGQNVTLSCEQNLNHDAMYWYRQDPGQGLRLIYYSQIVNDFQKGDIAEGYSVSREKKESFPLTVTSAQKNPTAFYLCASSTQDRLNTEAFFGQGTRLTVV.

This rearrangement joins TRBV7-9 to TRBJ1-5; perhaps TRBD1 as D (5 bases). The CDR3 extends over 14 amino acids. V lost 5 bases to trimming and J lost 3 bases, with 11 bases between them. Per the germline V gene, CDR1 is SEHNR and CDR2 is FQNEAQ (reference sequence). The CDR3 DNA is TGTGCCAGCAGCGGCGACAGTTCCAATCAGCCCCAGCATTTT. This codes for CASSGDSSNQPQHF.

The chain joins TRBV15 to TRBJ2-2, with 9 bases lining up with TRBD2. The CDR3 length is 16 residues. Germline V CDR1 and CDR2: LNHNV, YYDKDF (reference sequence). The V gene end was trimmed by 9 bases and the J gene end by 6 bases; junction bases not matched to a gene: 14. In DNA, the CDR3 is TGTGCCACAACTGAGACTAGCGGTAGAGGGGCCGGGGAGCTGTTTTTT. This sequence encodes CATTETSGRGAGELFF.

The chain employs TRBV23-1 and TRBJ2-7; 8 bases map to TRBD1. TRBV23-1 counts as an open reading frame of uncertain function. This CDR3 is built from 14 residues. The V gene end was trimmed by 7 bases and the J gene end by 2 bases; junction bases not matched to a gene: 7. CDR3 sequence: CASIRTGKTYEQYF. The CDR3 coding sequence is TGCGCCAGCATCCGGACAGGGAAAACCTACGAGCAGTACTTC.

This clone was found a few times. V is TRBV25-1 and J is TRBJ1-1, with 9 bases lining up with TRBD1. CDR1 MGHDK and CDR2 SYGVNS come from the germline V gene. V was clipped by 2 bases and J by 7 bases; unmatched bases: 8. CDR3 length: 15 residues. CDR3 coding DNA: TGTGCCAGCAGTGAAGGGGGACAGGGTCAAATTGAAGCTTTCTTT. Translated, it gives CASSEGGQGQIEAFF.

The sample holds one count of this clone. J is TRBJ1-2 and V is TRBV5-1; D might be TRBD1 (5 bases). CDR1 SGHRS and CDR2 YFSETQ come from the germline V gene. There are 16 residues in the CDR3. Trimming removed 0 bases at V and 6 bases at J, with 18 bases between. The CDR3, as DNA: TGCGCCAGCAGCTTGGGGGTCGGGGGAGGAATTCATGGCTACACCTTC. It is translated as CASSLGVGGGIHGYTF.

The chain carries TRBV9 and TRBJ1-3; maybe TRBD1 (5 bases). The V end was cut by 5 bases, the J end by 0 bases, with 9 bases between. The CDR3 length is 14 residues. The germline V gene encodes CDR1 SGDLS and CDR2 YYNGEE. CDR3 nucleotides: TGTGCCAGCAGTGAACAGGTCTCTGGAAACACCATATATTTT. As protein: CASSEQVSGNTIYF.

The rearrangement links TRBV4-1 to TRBJ2-5; TRBD2 might be the D (6 bases). The CDR3 loop spans 15 amino acids. The ends were cut back, 3 bases at V and 5 bases at J, with 16 bases in the middle. CDR1 and CDR2 (germline): MGHRA, YSYEKL. This CDR3 reads CASSQGTSERETQYF. CDR3 sequence (DNA): TGCGCCAGCAGCCAGGGGACTTCGGAAAGGGAGACCCAGTACTTC.

This rearrangement joins TRBV2 to TRBJ2-6; 13 nucleotides match TRBD2. The CDR3 spans 18 residues. Trimming removed 7 bases from V and 0 bases from J; junction bases left unmatched: 6. Per the germline V gene, CDR1 is SNHLY and CDR2 is FYNNEI. CDR3 loop: CASKYWTSGSSGANVLTF. The CDR3 DNA reads as TGTGCCAGCAAATATTGGACTAGCGGGAGCTCTGGGGCCAACGTCCTGACTTTC.

The chain employs TRBV9 and TRBJ2-1, with 9 bases matching TRBD2. Per germline, CDR1 SGDLS and CDR2 YYNGEE. The CDR3 loop spans 17 amino acids. V trimming: 4 bases; J trimming: 8 bases; junction bases outside the gene matches: 16. CDR3 nucleotide sequence: TGTGCCAGCAGCCCCTGGGAGCGGGGGGCGCCTGGGTATGAGCAGTTCTTC. Translation gives CASSPWERGAPGYEQFF.

This chain joins TRBV21-1 and TRBJ1-1; TRBD1, the table's D call, was not compared with the DNA. TRBV21-1 is an annotated pseudogene. The CDR3 runs to 15 residues. CDR3 in amino acids: CASSKALGTAAEAFF. CDR3 coding DNA: TGTGCCAGCAGCAAAGCGCTAGGGACAGCTGCTGAAGCTTTCTTT.

This clone was counted a few times. The CDR3 loop is CASSPTRDYEQYF. CDR3 DNA: TGTGCCAGCTCCCCCACCAGGGACTACGAGCAGTACTTC. The rearrangement uses TRBV18 and TRBJ2-7, with D maybe TRBD1 (5 bases). Germline CDR1 KGHSH, CDR2 LQKENI. The CDR3 loop spans 13 amino acids. Trimming cost V 6 bases and J 3 bases, with 12 bases left between them.

The chain recombines TRBV10-2 with TRBJ1-2, with D unclear. The CDR3 loop spans 14 amino acids. Trimming removed 2 bases at V and 4 bases at J, with 11 bases between. From germline, CDR1 is WSHSY and CDR2 SAAADI. This CDR3 is CASSEITAFYGYTF. The CDR3 nucleotides are TGCGCCAGCAGTGAGATCACAGCTTTCTATGGCTACACCTTC.

The chain joins TRBV9 to TRBJ2-3; D perhaps matches TRBD2 (6 bases). Germline CDR1 and CDR2: SGDLS and YYNGEE. The CDR3 totals 15 residues. V was trimmed by 2 bases and J by 0 bases, leaving 10 bases between them. The CDR3 DNA is TGTGCCAGCAGCGTGAGCGGGTCTAGCACAGATACGCAGTATTTT. Its translation: CASSVSGSSTDTQYF.

CDR3 residues: CASKPQGGYEQYF. The CDR3 DNA is TGTGCCAGCAAACCCCAGGGCGGCTACGAGCAGTACTTC. The chain has TRBV28 and TRBJ2-7, with D possibly matching TRBD1 (5 bases). The CDR3 is made up of 13 amino acids. The germline V gene encodes CDR1 MDHEN and CDR2 SYDVKM. V lost 7 bases to trimming and J lost 3 bases, with 13 bases between them.

The J gene is TRBJ2-3, the V gene TRBV2; 7 nucleotides align to TRBD2. Germline CDR1 reads SNHLY; CDR2 reads FYNNEI. The CDR3 length is 15 residues. J was trimmed by 2 bases and V by 3 bases; bases with no gene match: 5. DNA of the CDR3: TGTGCCAGCAGTGACATCGGGGGGACCACAGATACGCAGTATTTT. This encodes CASSDIGGTTDTQYF.

The rearrangement uses TRBV12-5 and TRBJ2-7; 10 bases are shared with TRBD1. The CDR3 totals 13 residues. V lost 6 bases to trimming and J lost 8 bases; unmatched junction nucleotides: 7. Germline CDR1 LGHNT, CDR2 FRNRAP. The chain's CDR3 is CASGPGQGFQQYF. For the CDR3, the DNA is TGTGCTAGTGGCCCGGGACAGGGGTTTCAGCAGTACTTC.

The genes are TRBV23-1 and TRBJ2-3, with a tentative D call TRBD1 (8 bases). TRBV23-1 is identified as an open reading frame with a role that is uncertain. This CDR3 is 15 amino acids long. V was cut by 6 bases and J by 4 bases, with 17 bases left in between. The CDR3 reads CASSTQGGGADTQYF. CDR3 sequence (DNA): TGCGCCAGCAGCACACAGGGGGGGGGTGCAGATACGCAGTATTTT.

The rearrangement uses TRBV7-9 and TRBJ2-5, with 7 bases fitting TRBD2. Germline trimming cut 5 bases from V and 2 bases from J; bases unmatched to any gene: 8. Germline CDR1 reads SEHNR; CDR2 reads FQNEAQ (reference sequence). The CDR3 loop spans 15 amino acids. The CDR3: CASSPRTSNQETQYF. In DNA, the CDR3 is TGTGCCAGCAGCCCCCGGACTAGTAATCAAGAGACCCAGTACTTC.

This chain joins TRBV30 and TRBJ2-1, with 9 bases lining up with TRBD2. The V and J ends lost 4 bases and 8 bases, in that order; junction bases with no gene match: 6. The germline V gene has CDR1 GTSNPN and CDR2 SVGIG (reference sequence). The CDR3 consists of 13 residues. CDR3 sequence: CAWTRGGRYEQFF. The CDR3 DNA is TGTGCCTGGACGCGGGGGGGCCGCTATGAGCAGTTCTTC.

This chain joins TRBV9 and TRBJ2-3, with 13 bases aligning to TRBD2. Germline V CDR1 and CDR2: SGDLS, YYNGEE. CDR3 size: 16 residues. V trimming: 5 bases; J trimming: 3 bases; junction bases outside the gene matches: 6. This CDR3 reads CASSLGLAGATDTQYF. DNA for the CDR3: TGTGCCAGCAGTCTCGGACTAGCGGGGGCAACAGATACGCAGTATTTT. The whole variable domain, remainder taken from reference TRBV9 and TRBJ2-3, is DSGVTQTPKHLITATGQRVTLRCSPRSGDLSVYWYQQSLDQGLQFLIQYYNGEERAKGNILERFSAQQFPDLHSELNLSSLELGDSALYFCASSLGLAGATDTQYFGPGTRLTVL.

The rearrangement links TRBV7-2 to TRBJ1-3; 8 nucleotides match TRBD1. This CDR3 region has 16 residues. The germline V gene has CDR1 SGHTA and CDR2 FQGNSA. Losses at the gene ends were 5 bases for V and 4 bases for J; bases not matched to a gene: 10. The DNA of the CDR3 is TGTGCCAGCAGCGCACACCAGGGGGCTTACGGAAACACCATATATTTT. This encodes CASSAHQGAYGNTIYF.

The chain links TRBV6-4 to TRBJ2-5; TRBD1 aligns across 9 bases. CDR1 is MRHNA, CDR2 SNTAGT, per germline. V shed 3 bases, J shed 3 bases, and the junction held 5 bases outside the gene matches. The CDR3 extends over 15 amino acids. The CDR3 DNA reads TGTGCCAGCAGTGAGCCGGACAGGGGAAAAGAGACCCAGTACTTC. This gives the protein CASSEPDRGKETQYF.